This TCR beta chain came from a study of OX40 agonist ivuxolimab in advanced cancers. Overall study results and limits: On average, CD8+ T cells showed a greater number of expanded clones than CD4+.

Per germline, CDR1 SNHLY and CDR2 FYNNEI. This CDR3 spans 18 amino acids. V lost 11 bases, J lost 2 bases, and 19 bases stayed unmatched. Method: immunoSEQ multiplex PCR; TCRdb's copy keeps in-frame clones and lacks some. There are under 65,000 clones in the sample; around four fifths occur only once, and less than 2.5% lies in the top ten. As regards this clone: Its target is unknown.

Patients with autoimmune history or systemic immunosuppression were excluded. The chain has TRBV2 and TRBJ2-3, with 10 bases that match TRBD2. The sequence was collected from an adult with an advanced solid tumor such as melanoma, head and neck, liver or kidney cancer. Source: CD4+ or CD8+ T cells sorted from blood, taken in a trial of the OX40 agonist ivuxolimab. CDR3 coding DNA: TGTGCCGGAGTTCAAGGGGGTAGCGGGGGGCCGTCCACAGATACGCAGTATTTT. This translates into CAGVQGGSGGPSTDTQYF.